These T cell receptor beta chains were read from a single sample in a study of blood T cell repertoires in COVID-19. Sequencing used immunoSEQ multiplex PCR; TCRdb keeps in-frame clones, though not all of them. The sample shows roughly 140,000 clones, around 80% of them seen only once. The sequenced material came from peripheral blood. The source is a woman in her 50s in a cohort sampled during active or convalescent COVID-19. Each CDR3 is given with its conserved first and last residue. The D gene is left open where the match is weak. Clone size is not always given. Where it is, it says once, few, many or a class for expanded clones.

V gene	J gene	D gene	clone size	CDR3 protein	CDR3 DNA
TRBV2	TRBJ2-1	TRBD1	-	CASSEFFGRGLNEQFF	TGTGCCAGCAGTGAATTCTTCGGCAGGGGGCTGAATGAGCAGTTCTTC
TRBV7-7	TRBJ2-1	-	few	CASSANPGPYNEQFF	TGTGCCAGCAGCGCTAATCCAGGGCCATACAATGAGCAGTTCTTC
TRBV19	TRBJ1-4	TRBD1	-	CASSPNRGSRSGKLFF	TGTGCCAGTAGCCCGAACAGGGGCTCGCGTTCGGGGAAACTGTTTTTT
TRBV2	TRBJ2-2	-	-	CASSERGWTGELFF	TGTGCCAGCAGTGAAAGGGGATGGACCGGGGAGCTGTTTTTT
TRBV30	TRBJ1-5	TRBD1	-	CAWSLGQGRVSGQPQHF	TGTGCCTGGAGTCTGGGACAGGGGCGAGTAAGTGGTCAGCCCCAGCATTTT
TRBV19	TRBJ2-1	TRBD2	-	CATGLAGGPVSSYNEQFF	TGTGCCACCGGACTAGCGGGGGGCCCGGTAAGCTCCTACAATGAGCAGTTCTTC
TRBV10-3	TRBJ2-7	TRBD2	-	CATRLAGFYEQYF	TGTGCCACAAGACTAGCGGGGTTCTACGAGCAGTACTTC
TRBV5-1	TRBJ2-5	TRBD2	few	CASSISGGIRETQYF	TGCGCCAGCAGCATTAGCGGGGGGATTCGGGAGACCCAGTACTTC
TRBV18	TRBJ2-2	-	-	CASSPPASSGSAGELFF	TGTGCCAGCTCACCACCGGCTAGTTCGGGTTCTGCCGGGGAGCTGTTTTTT
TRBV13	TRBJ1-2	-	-	CASSLGLRSGAQNYGYTF	TGTGCCAGCAGCTTAGGGTTGAGAAGTGGGGCACAGAACTATGGCTACACCTTC
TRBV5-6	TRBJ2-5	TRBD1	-	CASSLEPSRGETQYF	TGTGCCAGCAGCTTGGAGCCCAGCAGGGGGGAGACCCAGTACTTC
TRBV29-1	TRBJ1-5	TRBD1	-	CSVTLQGAKDQPQHF	TGCAGCGTCACTCTCCAGGGGGCCAAAGATCAGCCCCAGCATTTT
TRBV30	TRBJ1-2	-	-	CAWSVFLQAGYTF	TGTGCCTGGAGTGTTTTTCTCCAGGCTGGCTACACCTTC
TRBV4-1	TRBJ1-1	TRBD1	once	CASSHPRDRDLNTEAFF	TGCGCCAGCAGCCATCCCCGGGACAGGGACTTGAACACTGAAGCTTTCTTT
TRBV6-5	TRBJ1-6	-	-	CASSRLHGDSPLHF	TGTGCCAGCAGTCGTTTGCACGGTGATTCACCCCTCCACTTT
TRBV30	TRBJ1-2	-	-	CAWNYRGGYTF	TGTGCCTGGAATTATCGCGGGGGCTACACCTTC
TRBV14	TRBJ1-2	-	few	CASSPPAGVYGYTF	TGTGCCAGCAGCCCCCCGGCAGGGGTGTATGGCTACACCTTC
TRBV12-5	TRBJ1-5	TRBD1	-	CASGNAGTGGNQPQHF	TGTGCTAGTGGTAACGCCGGGACAGGTGGCAATCAGCCCCAGCATTTT
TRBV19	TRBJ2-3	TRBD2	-	CASSSGLAGGLDTQYF	TGTGCCAGTAGCTCGGGACTAGCGGGGGGATTAGATACGCAGTATTTT
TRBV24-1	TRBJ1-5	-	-	CATSDSLGPPGNQPQHF	TGTGCCACCAGTGATTCCCTGGGCCCCCCGGGCAATCAGCCCCAGCATTTT
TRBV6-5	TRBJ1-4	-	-	CASRGSERNEKLFF	TGTGCCAGCAGGGGGAGTGAACGAAATGAAAAACTGTTTTTT
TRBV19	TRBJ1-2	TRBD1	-	CASSPSGQGANYGYTF	TGTGCCAGTAGTCCCAGCGGACAGGGAGCTAACTATGGCTACACCTTC
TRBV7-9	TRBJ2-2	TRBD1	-	CASSQDRVIGELFF	TGTGCCAGCAGCCAAGACAGGGTGATAGGGGAGCTGTTTTTT
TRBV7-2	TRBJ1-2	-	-	CASSRREVRDGYTF	TGTGCCAGCAGCCGGAGGGAGGTCCGGGATGGCTACACCTTC
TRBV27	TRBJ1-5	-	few	CASRLTGISNQPQHF	TGTGCCAGCAGACTCACAGGGATAAGCAATCAGCCCCAGCATTTT
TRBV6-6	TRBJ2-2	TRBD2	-	CASSQTSVGSTGELFF	TGTGCCAGCAGTCAGACTAGCGTGGGTTCCACCGGGGAGCTGTTTTTT